This entry describes one T cell receptor (beta chain). This clone came up once. This clone's antigen is unknown. The record has no base qualities; no much larger clone is one base away. The data were obtained in a study of shared clonotypes between healthy human individuals (dated by TCRdb to about 2020). About the investigation overall: A couple of women and three men aged 18 to 49 years were included in the cohort. To increase sequencing depth and limit assay-specific biases, TCR repertoire library preparation and sequencing were carried out by different laboratories using diverse techniques. Blood TCR repertoires of roughly five healthy adults were deeply sequenced to estimate repertoire size and the extent of clonotype sharing between individuals. For each donor, CD4 naive and CD4 memory were each given three plates, CD8 naive was given two plates, and CD8 memory was given one plate. Per donor, leukapheresis produced somewhere between about 0.9 and 9.5 billion PBMCs. The full study reports these points: When a handful of donors were compared, the shared fraction of clonotypes was about 5% for naive CD4, 3.5% to 4% for naive CD8, more than 2% for memory CD4, and 0.35% to 0.4% for memory CD8. Sampling was limited to blood, and TCR repertoires in tissue likely differ from TCR repertoires in blood. Incomplete sequencing was indicated by rarefaction of sorted-subset datasets, despite the large sequencing depth. Estimated clonotype richness was generally larger for naive than for memory subsets. Pairwise subsampling indicated that sequencing depth was expected to affect the degree of clonotype sharing among donors. The genetic and exposure-history diversity represented was limited by the small number of donors. Compared with non-shared clonotypes, the clonotypes found in all four sorted-subset donors had higher generation probabilities.

The donors were healthy, HIV-negative adults who had no recently reported acute infections or vaccinations. Only Caucasian adults living in Nashville, Tennessee, USA were represented among the donors. CD4+ T cells were enriched by magnetic negative selection, after which naive cells were positively selected on CD45RA and the negative fraction was taken as the memory subset. Blood was collected by leukapheresis, and PBMCs were isolated by Ficoll-Histopaque density gradient centrifugation and then cryopreserved in liquid nitrogen vapor phase. Purity and quantity of every magnetically sorted T cell population were checked by analytical flow cytometry. Each sorted fraction had its genomic DNA isolated and then quantified by UV absorbance on a Nanodrop 2000c. TCR CDR3 regions were amplified from genomic DNA by multiplex PCR using the deep immunoSEQ assay. Extracted genomic DNA from each cell subset was distributed evenly across all wells of several immunoSEQ 96-well plates, and each plate was treated as a replicate. Each replicate PCR for sorted subsets received roughly 0.2 ug genomic DNA, equal to roughly 30,000 T cell genomes. Purified libraries were quantified with a Qubit 3.0 fluorometer, sized on a Bioanalyzer 2100, and re-quantified with the KAPA Library Quantification kit. Every immunoSEQ 96-well plate was sequenced on a separate single-read 150-cycle Illumina NextSeq 550 flow cell. For the original study's pipeline: Because only junctional sequences without quality scores were contained in the immunoSEQ output, filtering matching that applied to full-length reads could not be performed. To assign V/J genes and CDR3, sequences were annotated using PyIR, a Python wrapper for IgBLAST v1.9, with IMGT germline references. Reads with weak V/J assignments (E-value above 1e-6), missing CDR3, stop codons, out-of-frame junctions, or ambiguous translated residues were removed. A V3J clonotype was defined by an identical inferred V gene, J gene, and CDR3 amino acid sequence. Percentage overlap between repertoires was computed as shared unique clonotypes divided by the size of the smaller repertoire. Richness of each repertoire was evaluated using RTK rarefaction, the Chao1 estimator, and Recon v2.1 estimates of unobserved clonotypes. Generation probabilities for all TCRbeta clonotypes obtained by the gDNA method from several donors were computed using OLGA. Here the immuneACCESS table is served through TCRdb, limited to in-frame sequences with V and J called. Missing clones are a known gap in these copies; in checked studies unresolved V genes cover under half, and the rest lacks a known reason. V, J and clone size are taken as reported in that table, and D and trimming were inferred from the DNA itself. For this sample there are 1 million to 1.3 million clones; about 80% appear just once. Together, the top ten hold roughly 0.57% of the sample.

The origin of this receptor is a man between 18 and 29 years old in good health. Some clones in this sample may be carry-over from other donors' samples. The sequenced material came from memory CD4+ T cells from PBMCs. Interpreted using the paper, the cell subset or site label stands for: CD45RA-negative fraction.

The CDR3 protein: CASSPSGQGLGYTF. The DNA sequence is TGTGCCAGCTCACCCTCCGGACAGGGGCTTGGCTACACCTTC. The V and J genes are TRBV18 and TRBJ1-2; TRBD1 aligns with 9 central bases. The CDR3 starts with the cysteine, ends with the phenylalanine, and has 14 residues. Of the read, only the CDR3 DNA is kept; its 42 bases are in frame from base 1. According to the germline V gene, CDR1 reads KGHSH and CDR2 reads LQKENI. Trimming removed 3 bases from V and 7 bases from J; the gene matches leave 6 bases unexplained.